This TCR beta chain was identified in a study of regulatory T cells in long-lasting Graves disease. Study-wide results and limits: Newly diagnosed disease favored TRBV20-1 and TRBJ2-1 over persistent disease.

Time point of the sample: newly diagnosed GD, antithyroid drugs for less than 3 months. Scientists built the TCR library using RNA that was extracted from PBMCs. This clonotype was seen at least ten times. Its antigen is currently unknown. Relying on iRepertoire HTBI primers and Arm-PCR of CDR3 regions, the team built TCR beta libraries. TCRdb reanalysed the multiplex PCR reads using MiXCR and keeps one entry per CDR3 protein. Of 350,000 to 500,000 distinct CDR3 sequences in the sample, over 15% were seen once. Germline CDR1 and CDR2: MNHEY and SMNVEV (reference sequence). V lost 9 bases and J 2 bases, leaving 17 bases between the germline ends. The CDR3 sequence is 16 residues long. This same sample was also part of a study on T cells in Graves' hyperthyroidism and ophthalmopathy.

The sequenced sample was peripheral blood mononuclear cells (PBMCs), obtained at new diagnosis, from a patient treated with antithyroid drugs. This clonotype was obtained from a woman in her late teens or twenties with Graves disease. The chain is built from TRBV27 and TRBJ2-6; a weak D match, TRBD1 (6 bases). The CDR3 spells CASRRTGITGANVLTF. The CDR3 coding sequence is TGTGCCAGTCGACGTACAGGGATTACTGGGGCCAACGTCCTGACTTTC. Full variable domain (outside the CDR3, taken from reference TRBV27 and TRBJ2-6): EAQVTQNPRYLITVTGKKLTVTCSQNMNHEYMSWYRQDPGLGLRQIYYSMNVEVTDKGDVPEGYKVSRKEKRNFPLILESPSPNQTSLYFCASRRTGITGANVLTFGAGSRLTVL.